The 32 T cell receptor beta chains below all came from one sample that was sequenced in a study of CD8 T cells in Susac syndrome. The authors reverse transcribed roughly 0.5 to 1 ug RNA with random hexamers. TCRdb re-called the immunoSEQ multiplex PCR reads through MiXCR, storing one row per CDR3 protein. The sample consists of 160,000 or so distinct CDR3 sequences, 94% of them appearing once. The sample was CD4+ T cells from PBMCs. The receptor set was obtained from a human donor with Susac syndrome.

The chain carries TRBV6-5 and TRBJ2-3; TRBD1 is a possible D gene (6 bases). CDR1 is MNHEY, CDR2 SVGAGI, per germline. Trimming removed 2 bases from V and 6 bases from J, with 9 bases in between. The CDR3 is 13 residues long. CDR3 DNA sequence: TGTGCCAGCAGTTACACCCAGGGGGATACGCAGTATTTT. It yields the protein CASSYTQGDTQYF.

The rearrangement uses TRBV3-1 and TRBJ2-3, with D unresolved. V lost 3 bases and J 6 bases, leaving 13 bases between the germline ends. The CDR3 covers 14 residues. Germline CDR1 is LGHDT and CDR2 is YNNKEL (reference sequence). This CDR3 reads CASSQSLQLDTQYF. CDR3 DNA: TGTGCCAGCAGCCAGAGCCTGCAACTCGATACGCAGTATTTT.

This sequence joins TRBV3-1 and TRBJ1-5; no firm D call. The ends were cut back, 4 bases at V and 3 bases at J, with 13 bases in the middle. From germline, CDR1 is LGHDT and CDR2 YNNKEL (reference sequence). CDR3 size: 15 residues. CDR3 in DNA: TGTGCCAGCAGCCCCCGCGGCAGGACCAATCAGCCCCAGCATTTT. It codes for CASSPRGRTNQPQHF.

The V gene is TRBV3-1, the J gene TRBJ1-1; D is undetermined. The germline CDR1 and CDR2 sequences are LGHDT and YNNKEL (reference sequence). The CDR3 contains 12 residues. V lost 6 bases and J 1 base, leaving 6 bases between the germline ends. For the CDR3, the DNA is TGTGCCAGCAGAAATGAGAACACTGAAGCTTTCTTT. Amino acid sequence: CASRNENTEAFF.

In this sample, this clonotype turned up once. The J gene is TRBJ2-7, the V gene TRBV5-1, with a possible D match to TRBD1 (5 bases). Trimming pared 4 bases from V and 10 bases from J, leaving 12 bases between. This CDR3 has 11 residues. Per germline, CDR1 SGHRS and CDR2 YFSETQ. Written as DNA, the CDR3 is TGCGCCAGCAGCATTGGACAAAGCCAGTACTTC. Its translation: CASSIGQSQYF.

The chain carries TRBV20-1 and TRBJ1-4; D is unresolved. Trimming took off 6 bases at V and 5 bases at J, with 7 bases between the two ends. This CDR3 contains 11 residues. CDR1 is DFQATT and CDR2 is SNEGSKA in the germline V gene (reference sequence). CDR3 in DNA: TGCAGTGCCGACGGCAATGAAAAACTGTTTTTT. It codes for CSADGNEKLFF.

The chain uses TRBV9 and TRBJ2-1; perhaps TRBD2 as D (5 bases). Trimming shortened V by 2 bases and J by 6 bases, and 12 bases separated the two germline ends. CDR3 length equals 14 residues. The V gene's germline CDR1 is SGDLS and CDR2 YYNGEE. As DNA, the CDR3 is TGTGCCAGCAGCGTCCCCCCAGGAGGCAATGAGCAGTTCTTC. Translated: CASSVPPGGNEQFF.

This chain joins TRBV5-6 and TRBJ1-1, with 9 positions matching TRBD1. CDR1 and CDR2 (germline): SGHDT, YYEEEE. This CDR3 is 15 amino acids long. Losses at the gene ends were 0 bases for V and 5 bases for J; bases not matched to a gene: 5. In DNA form, the CDR3 reads TGTGCCAGCAGCTTGGGACAGGGGGTAGGGACTGAAGCTTTCTTT. Amino acid sequence: CASSLGQGVGTEAFF.

The chain couples TRBV20-1 to TRBJ1-2; D unclear. The germline V gene has CDR1 DFQATT and CDR2 SNEGSKA (reference sequence). This CDR3 spans 9 amino acids. Trimming took 5 bases from V and 6 from J, leaving 4 bases between them. The CDR3 reads CSALDGYTF. CDR3 DNA: TGCAGTGCTCTAGATGGCTACACCTTC.

This CDR3 is CASSADKLDTQYF. CDR3 nucleotides: TGTGCCAGCAGTGCGGACAAATTGGATACGCAGTATTTT. The gene calls are TRBV6-4 and TRBJ2-3; D is possibly TRBD1 (5 bases). Trimming cost V 4 bases and J 6 bases, with 11 bases left between them. The CDR3 consists of 13 residues. In germline, CDR1 is MRHNA, CDR2 SNTAGT.

The V and J genes are TRBV20-1 and TRBJ1-2; 7 positions match TRBD1. Germline trimming cut 3 bases from V and 4 bases from J; bases unmatched to any gene: 5. This CDR3 is 13 amino acids long. The germline V gene encodes CDR1 DFQATT and CDR2 SNEGSKA (reference sequence). CDR3 sequence reads: CSARMPGGYGYTF. In DNA form, the CDR3 reads TGCAGTGCTAGGATGCCAGGGGGCTATGGCTACACCTTC.

The chain links TRBV3-1 to TRBJ1-3; D unresolved. CDR3 size: 14 residues. CDR1 and CDR2 from the germline V gene are LGHDT and YNNKEL (reference sequence). V lost 3 bases and J lost 2, with 8 bases in between. In nucleotides, the CDR3 is TGTGCCAGCAGCCAGGGCATCCCTGGAAACACCATATATTTT. It yields the protein CASSQGIPGNTIYF.

CDR3 sequence: CASSQDRAGKVGTDTQYF. CDR3 DNA: TGTGCCAGCAGCCAAGATCGAGCGGGAAAGGTCGGCACAGATACGCAGTATTTT. This rearrangement joins TRBV3-1 to TRBJ2-3; TRBD2 aligns across 7 bases. The CDR3 covers 18 residues. The germline V gene encodes CDR1 LGHDT and CDR2 YNNKEL (reference sequence). The trim removed 0 bases at V and 1 base at J, leaving 10 bases unmatched.

This rearrangement joins TRBV29-1 to TRBJ1-2; D is undetermined. CDR1 is SQVTM and CDR2 is ANQGSEA in the germline V gene. The CDR3 is 13 amino acids. The V gene lost 2 bases and the J gene lost 2 bases, with 9 bases spanning the gap. CDR3 residues: CSVESRSNYGYTF. The DNA for the CDR3 is TGCAGCGTTGAATCCAGAAGCAACTATGGCTACACCTTC.

V and J are TRBV7-9 and TRBJ1-6; TRBD1 matches at 9 bases. CDR1 is SEHNR and CDR2 is FQNEAQ in the germline V gene (reference sequence). The CDR3 loop spans 15 amino acids. V lost 3 bases and J lost 9; bases outside the gene matches: 6. The CDR3 spells CASSFLTGGISPLHF. The DNA for the CDR3 is TGTGCCAGCAGCTTTTTAACAGGGGGCATTTCACCCCTCCACTTT.

V usage is TRBV7-9 and J usage is TRBJ1-1; D not certain. Trimming stripped 5 bases from V and 1 base from J, with 11 bases between. Per germline, CDR1 SEHNR and CDR2 FQNEAQ (reference sequence). This CDR3 contains 14 residues. Here the CDR3 reads CASSAGLANTEAFF. CDR3 nucleotide sequence: TGTGCCAGCAGCGCTGGGCTGGCGAACACTGAAGCTTTCTTT.

This sequence joins TRBV29-1 and TRBJ2-3; maybe TRBD2 (5 bases). This CDR3 has 14 residues. Trimming took off 4 bases at V and 0 bases at J, with 11 bases between the two ends. CDR1 SQVTM and CDR2 ANQGSEA come from the germline V gene. The CDR3 reads CSVGGLTSTDTQYF. The CDR3, as DNA: TGCAGCGTTGGCGGGTTAACTAGCACAGATACGCAGTATTTT.

This clonotype was found once. This chain uses TRBV4-3 with TRBJ1-5; D might be TRBD1 (5 bases). The CDR3 length is 15 residues. Germline V gene data show CDR1 as LGHNA and CDR2 as YSLEER. V was clipped by 3 bases and J by 2 bases, with 11 bases between them. The CDR3 DNA reads as TGCGCCAGCAGCCATAACCGGGACGGCAATCAGCCCCAGCATTTT. Protein product: CASSHNRDGNQPQHF.

The gene calls are TRBV5-6 and TRBJ2-5; D ambiguous. The CDR3 has 13 residues. The germline V and J ends were trimmed by 7 bases and 6 bases, with 16 bases remaining between them. The V gene's germline CDR1 is SGHDT and CDR2 YYEEEE. The CDR3 DNA reads as TGTGCCAGCGCTGGACGGTCCGTGCAGACCCAGTACTTC. Protein product: CASAGRSVQTQYF.

The CDR3 DNA is TGCGCCAGCAGCCAGACAGACAGGGTAAGACCCTACGAGCAGTACTTC. The encoded protein is CASSQTDRVRPYEQYF. V usage is TRBV4-3 and J usage is TRBJ2-7; 7 nucleotides agree with TRBD1. This CDR3 region has 16 residues. V was clipped by 3 bases and J by 2 bases; unmatched bases: 10. From germline, CDR1 is LGHNA and CDR2 YSLEER.

The chain employs TRBV10-3 and TRBJ1-6; tentative D call: TRBD1 (6 bases). V was clipped by 4 bases and J by 8 bases, with 9 bases between them. Germline values: CDR1 ENHRY, CDR2 SYGVKD. This CDR3 is 13 amino acids long. CDR3 coding DNA: TGTGCCATCAGTGGGACAGAAGATTCACCCCTCCACTTT. It translates to CAISGTEDSPLHF.

V usage is TRBV6-5 and J usage is TRBJ1-1, with 9 positions matching TRBD1. This CDR3 contains 13 residues. V trimming: 5 bases; J trimming: 10 bases; junction bases outside the gene matches: 8. Germline lookup yields CDR1 MNHEY and CDR2 SVGAGI. The CDR3 loop is CASSSGTGRGAFF. In DNA form, the CDR3 reads TGTGCCAGCAGTAGCGGGACAGGGCGTGGAGCTTTCTTT.

The rearrangement joins TRBV12-3 or TRBV12-4 to TRBJ2-2; TRBD2 aligns across 12 bases. Trimming cost V 8 bases and J 5 bases; bases outside gene matches: 9. The CDR3 extends over 16 amino acids. The CDR3 coding sequence is TGTGCCAGCCTTGTGGCCGGGACTAGCGGGACCGGGGAGCTGTTTTTT. Protein: CASLVAGTSGTGELFF.

The rearrangement joins TRBV4-2 to TRBJ1-6; D is perhaps TRBD1 (5 bases). Germline loops: CDR1 LGHNA, CDR2 YNFKEQ. The CDR3 is made up of 15 amino acids. The V end lost 0 bases, the J end lost 9 bases, and 12 bases lay between the germline ends. CDR3 nucleotides: TGTGCCAGCAGCCAAGATAGGGACGGCGGTTCACCCCTCCACTTT. Its translation: CASSQDRDGGSPLHF.

This clonotype occurred once. The V and J genes are TRBV27 and TRBJ1-6; D gene ambiguous. Germline CDR1 is MNHEY and CDR2 is SMNVEV (reference sequence). The CDR3 covers 15 residues. Trimming pared 6 bases from V and 5 bases from J, leaving 14 bases between. The DNA of the CDR3 is TGTGCCAGCAGCCGACTTCTTGGGGATAATTCACCCCTCCACTTT. It translates to CASSRLLGDNSPLHF.

This clonotype is a singleton in its sample. The chain uses TRBV20-1 and TRBJ2-5; D is perhaps TRBD2 (5 bases). Per the germline V gene, CDR1 is DFQATT and CDR2 is SNEGSKA (reference sequence). V was trimmed by 0 bases and J by 4 bases, leaving 9 bases between them. The CDR3 runs 13 residues. As DNA, the CDR3 is TGCAGTGCTAGAGAAGCGGCTCCAGAGACCCAGTACTTC. Translation gives CSAREAAPETQYF.

The chain has TRBV6-2 or TRBV6-3 and TRBJ2-7; possible D gene TRBD1, 5 bases. CDR3 size: 16 residues. CDR1 and CDR2 (germline): MNHEY, SVGEGT. Trimming cost V 5 bases and J 1 base, with 18 bases left between them. The CDR3 here is CASSPPVYRSSYEQYF. The CDR3 DNA reads as TGTGCCAGCAGTCCCCCCGTGTACAGGTCTTCCTACGAGCAGTACTTC.

The chain links TRBV14 to TRBJ1-6; D gene unclear. Trimming shortened V by 6 bases and J by 10 bases, and 22 bases separated the two germline ends. The CDR3 has 16 amino acids. Germline values: CDR1 SGHDN, CDR2 FVKESK. CDR3 coding DNA: TGTGCCAGCAGTCCCTCCGGCCGAACTCCCACCTCACCCCTCCACTTT. Translating it yields CASSPSGRTPTSPLHF.

V is TRBV9 and J is TRBJ2-7, with TRBD2 matching 9 bases. The CDR3 has 18 residues. The germline V gene has CDR1 SGDLS and CDR2 YYNGEE. V was clipped by 0 bases and J by 6 bases; unmatched bases: 16. The CDR3 region is CASSVDPLLAGRFSEQYF. CDR3 in DNA: TGTGCCAGCAGCGTAGACCCCCTCCTAGCGGGGCGGTTTAGCGAGCAGTACTTC.

The genes are TRBV18 and TRBJ2-3; unclear D gene. CDR1 KGHSH and CDR2 LQKENI come from the germline V gene. The CDR3 has 15 residues. V was clipped by 2 bases and J by 0 bases, with 9 bases between them. This CDR3 is CASSPTYYSTDTQYF. CDR3 sequence (DNA): TGTGCCAGCTCACCAACGTATTATAGCACAGATACGCAGTATTTT.

The chain links TRBV5-4 to TRBJ2-7; 15 bases are a match to TRBD2. The CDR3 covers 16 residues. Germline V CDR1 and CDR2: SGHNT, YYREEE (reference sequence). V dropped 3 bases and J dropped 6; count of bases not matched to a gene: 7. The CDR3 here is CASSWTSGGAFREQYF. CDR3 nucleotides: TGTGCCAGCAGCTGGACTAGCGGGGGGGCTTTCCGCGAGCAGTACTTC.

The chain links TRBV15 to TRBJ2-2; D is perhaps TRBD2 (5 bases). The CDR3 is 14 residues long. Germline values: CDR1 LNHNV, CDR2 YYDKDF (reference sequence). The V end was cut by 6 bases, the J end by 4 bases, with 12 bases between. CDR3 sequence (DNA): TGTGCCACCAGTCGAATAGCGCGCACCGGGGAGCTGTTTTTT. Translation gives CATSRIARTGELFF.